This passage covers 15 T cell receptor beta chains from one sample sequenced in a study of T cell responses to AZD1222 COVID-19 vaccine. TCRdb's copy holds only in-frame clones and misses some; the assay was immunoSEQ multiplex PCR. The table lists 150,000 to 200,000 clones, just over 85% of them singletons. This specimen was peripheral blood, taken 28 days after the second AZD1222 dose. The source is an adult who received the AZD1222 COVID-19 vaccine.

The V gene is TRBV6-5, the J gene TRBJ2-1, with a possible D match to TRBD2 (5 bases). Germline V gives CDR1 MNHEY, CDR2 SVGAGI. The V gene lost 7 bases and the J gene lost 5 bases, with 18 bases spanning the gap. The CDR3 contains 15 residues. The CDR3 bases are TGTGCCAGCATCGACTTCGGGGAGTTCAACAATGAGCAGTTCTTC. This codes for CASIDFGEFNNEQFF.

The CDR3 is CASSLGFTANTEAFF. The CDR3 bases are TGTGCCAGCAGCTTAGGCTTCACGGCGAACACTGAAGCTTTCTTT. The rearrangement links TRBV13 to TRBJ1-1; D is unresolved. The CDR3 consists of 15 residues. Trimming removed 0 bases at V and 1 base at J, with 9 bases between. The germline CDR1 and CDR2 sequences are PRHDT and FYEKMQ (reference sequence). The whole variable domain, remainder taken from reference TRBV13 and TRBJ1-1, is AAGVIQSPRHLIKEKRETATLKCYPIPRHDTVYWYQQGPGQDPQFLISFYEKMQSDKGSIPDRFSAQQFSDYHSELNMSSLELGDSALYFCASSLGFTANTEAFFGQGTRLTVV.

This chain uses TRBV5-1 with TRBJ2-7; TRBD1 matches at 7 bases. CDR1 and CDR2 (germline): SGHRS, YFSETQ. Trimming at V came to 0 bases and at J to 0 bases, leaving 6 bases not matched to a gene. CDR3 length: 16 residues. DNA for the CDR3: TGCGCCAGCAGCTTGGATCTTCGGGACAGCTCCTACGAGCAGTACTTC. Translated: CASSLDLRDSSYEQYF.

The rearrangement links TRBV6-6 to TRBJ2-7; 9 bases line up with TRBD1. The junction had 10 bases not matched to a gene; V was cut back by 5 bases and J by 5 bases. The CDR3 spans 15 residues. Germline loops: CDR1 MNHNY, CDR2 SVGAGI (reference sequence). CDR3 amino acids: CASSTSGQGFDEQYF. DNA of the CDR3: TGTGCCAGCAGTACATCGGGACAGGGTTTCGACGAGCAGTACTTC.

The chain joins TRBV6-6 to TRBJ1-1, with D uncertain. The germline CDR1 and CDR2 sequences are MNHNY and SVGAGI (reference sequence). The CDR3 loop spans 12 amino acids. V was clipped by 7 bases and J by 6 bases, with 12 bases between them. Here the CDR3 reads CASNYPEAEAFF. CDR3 bases: TGTGCCAGCAACTACCCCGAGGCTGAAGCTTTCTTT.

The genes are TRBV30 and TRBJ1-2, with D perhaps TRBD1 (6 bases). CDR3 length: 12 amino acids. The V end lost 5 bases, the J end lost 4 bases, and 11 bases lay between the germline ends. Germline V gene data show CDR1 as GTSNPN and CDR2 as SVGIG (reference sequence). This CDR3 is CAWGAGVYGYTF. In DNA, the CDR3 is TGTGCCTGGGGGGCAGGGGTCTATGGCTACACCTTC.

V gene TRBV29-1 combines with J gene TRBJ2-1, with D perhaps TRBD2 (7 bases). The CDR3 has 12 amino acids. Trimming stripped 7 bases from V and 7 bases from J, with 14 bases between. Germline CDR1 reads SQVTM; CDR2 reads ANQGSEA. CDR3 residues: CSEGGLGNEQFF. The CDR3 DNA reads TGCAGCGAGGGGGGGTTGGGGAATGAGCAGTTCTTC.

The rearrangement uses TRBV9 and TRBJ1-2; D unresolved. Trimming stripped 1 base from V and 10 bases from J, with 17 bases between. CDR3 length equals 14 residues. Germline lookup yields CDR1 SGDLS and CDR2 YYNGEE. The CDR3 nucleotides read TGTGCCAGCAGCGTATCAGGAGAACTATGGGACTACACCTTC. Protein product: CASSVSGELWDYTF.

The rearrangement uses TRBV3-1 (or the pseudogene TRBV3-2) and TRBJ2-1; TRBD1 matches 11 bases. CDR3 length: 16 amino acids. The trim removed 4 bases at V and 2 bases at J, leaving 4 bases unmatched. Germline V gives CDR1 LGHDT, CDR2 YNNKEL (reference sequence). For the CDR3, the DNA is TGTGCCAGCAGCCCCTGGACAGGGGGCACCTACAATGAGCAGTTCTTC. Encoded protein: CASSPWTGGTYNEQFF.

The genes are TRBV5-4 and TRBJ2-1, with 11 bases fitting TRBD1. The CDR3 spans 15 residues. Germline V CDR1 and CDR2: SGHNT, YYREEE (reference sequence). After removal of 4 bases from V and 2 bases from J, the junction contained 2 bases not matched to a gene. The CDR3 DNA sequence: TGTGCCAGCAGCCTGGACAGGGGGCCCTACAATGAGCAGTTCTTC. This encodes CASSLDRGPYNEQFF.

The chain carries TRBV7-9 and TRBJ2-7; D remains ambiguous. Germline V gene data show CDR1 as SEHNR and CDR2 as FQNEAQ (reference sequence). V lost 5 bases and J lost 0, with 8 bases in between. The CDR3 length is 13 residues. CDR3 coding DNA: TGTGCCAGCAGCGCGCATAGCTCCTACGAGCAGTACTTC. This encodes CASSAHSSYEQYF.

V is TRBV19 and J is TRBJ2-3; unclear D gene. The CDR3 totals 15 residues. Germline lookup yields CDR1 LNHDA and CDR2 SQIVND (reference sequence). V shed 3 bases and J shed 5 bases, with 15 bases lying between them. The CDR3 sequence: CASSMRPRTGDTQYF. The CDR3 DNA reads TGTGCCAGTAGTATGAGACCGAGGACCGGAGATACGCAGTATTTT. Supplemented by reference TRBV19 and TRBJ2-3, the full variable domain reads DGGITQSPKYLFRKEGQNVTLSCEQNLNHDAMYWYRQDPGQGLRLIYYSQIVNDFQKGDIAEGYSVSREKKESFPLTVTSAQKNPTAFYLCASSMRPRTGDTQYFGPGTRLTVL.

V usage is TRBV7-9 and J usage is TRBJ2-3; 8 bases map to TRBD2. The CDR3 spans 15 residues. CDR1 and CDR2 from the germline V gene are SEHNR and FQNEAQ (reference sequence). V lost 5 bases, J lost 3 bases, and 7 bases stayed unmatched. The CDR3 loop reads CASSPGREGTDTQYF. In DNA, the CDR3 is TGTGCCAGCAGCCCCGGGAGGGAAGGTACAGATACGCAGTATTTT.

The CDR3 DNA reads as TGTGCCAGCAGTGAAGTGAGGGATGGTGGCTACACCTTC. Translation gives CASSEVRDGGYTF. This chain connects TRBV2 to TRBJ1-2; D not certain. The CDR3 totals 13 residues. Germline V gene lookup returns CDR1 SNHLY and CDR2 FYNNEI. Trimming stripped 1 base from V and 7 bases from J, with 10 bases between.

The gene calls are TRBV30 and TRBJ1-2; D uncertain. CDR1 and CDR2 (germline): GTSNPN, SVGIG (reference sequence). The CDR3 is 11 residues long. The germline V and J ends were trimmed by 4 bases and 7 bases, with 10 bases remaining between them. The CDR3 is CAWMSAIGYTF. The DNA of the CDR3 is TGTGCCTGGATGTCTGCAATTGGCTACACCTTC.